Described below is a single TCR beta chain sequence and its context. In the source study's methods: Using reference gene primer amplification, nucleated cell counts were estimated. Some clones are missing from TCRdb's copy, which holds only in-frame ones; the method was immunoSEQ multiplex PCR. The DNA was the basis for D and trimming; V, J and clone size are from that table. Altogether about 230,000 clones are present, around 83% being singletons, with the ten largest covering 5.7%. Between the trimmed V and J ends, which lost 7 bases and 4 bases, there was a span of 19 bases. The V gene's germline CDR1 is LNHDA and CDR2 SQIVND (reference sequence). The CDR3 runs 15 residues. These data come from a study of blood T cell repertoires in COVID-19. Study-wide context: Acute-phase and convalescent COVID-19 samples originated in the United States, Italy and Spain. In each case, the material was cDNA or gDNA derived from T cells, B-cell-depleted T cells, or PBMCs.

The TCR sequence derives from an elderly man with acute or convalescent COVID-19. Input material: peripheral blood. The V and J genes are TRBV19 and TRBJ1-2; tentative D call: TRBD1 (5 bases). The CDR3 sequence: CASTPWGGRVYGYTF. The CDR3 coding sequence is TGTGCCAGTACCCCCTGGGGGGGGAGAGTCTATGGCTACACCTTC.